Listed below are T cell receptor beta chains from one sample, sequenced in a study of CD8 T cells in ankylosing spondylitis. TCRdb fed the 5' RACE reads into MiXCR, producing one record per CDR3 protein. The sample carries some 250,000 distinct CDR3 sequences, around 7.8% recorded once. Sequencing was performed on blood, either unsorted or a sorted T cell fraction (not recorded which). The source of these receptors is a male donor with ankylosing spondylitis or in good health (not recorded which). The CDR3 runs from the conserved cysteine through the conserved F or W. D genes are given only for firm matches. Only part of the rows carry a size: once, few, many, or a class if the clone is expanded.

v_gene	j_gene	d_gene	abundance	CDR3aa	CDR3nt
TRBV29-1	TRBJ2-2	TRBD1	many	CSAQGRGTVGELFF	TGCAGCGCACAGGGGAGAGGGACGGTAGGGGAGCTGTTTTTT
TRBV20-1	TRBJ1-4	.	many	CSAAGEEEKLFF	TGCAGTGCTGCAGGGGAGGAAGAAAAACTGTTTTTT
TRBV20-1	TRBJ2-3	.	many	CSARGGTYPPPPDTQYF	TGCAGTGCTAGAGGAGGGACTTATCCACCCCCCCCAGATACGCAGTATTTT
TRBV4-3	TRBJ1-1	.	.	CASSQDLGELNTEAFF	TGCGCCAGCAGCCAAGATTTAGGCGAGCTGAACACTGAAGCTTTCTTT
TRBV7-3	TRBJ2-3	TRBD2	many	CASKLAGSADTQYF	TGTGCCAGCAAACTAGCGGGGAGCGCAGATACGCAGTATTTT
TRBV21-1	TRBJ2-4	.	many	CASSNRRQIAKNIQYF	TGTGCCAGCAGCAACCGTCGACAGATAGCCAAAAACATTCAGTACTTC
TRBV6-1	TRBJ2-7	TRBD1	.	CASSPRQGVNEQYF	TGTGCCAGCAGTCCGCGACAGGGCGTCAACGAGCAGTACTTC
TRBV5-1	TRBJ2-2	.	.	CAGSRNTGELFF	TGCGCCGGCAGCCGAAACACCGGGGAGCTGTTTTTT
TRBV5-6	TRBJ2-1	TRBD2	many	CASRLAGVFEQFF	TGTGCCAGCAGGCTAGCGGGAGTATTTGAGCAGTTCTTC
TRBV18	TRBJ1-4	TRBD1	few	CASSRDSRANEKLFF	TGTGCCAGCTCAAGGGACAGCCGGGCTAATGAAAAACTGTTTTTT
TRBV5-1	TRBJ2-6	.	many	CASSRAGPSGANVLTF	TGCGCCAGCAGCCGGGCAGGGCCCTCTGGGGCCAACGTCCTGACTTTC
TRBV5-1	TRBJ2-3	TRBD1	many	CASSVGQGITDTQYF	TGCGCCAGCAGCGTGGGACAGGGGATCACAGATACGCAGTATTTT
TRBV23-1	TRBJ2-1	.	many	CASSQSQSRLAYNEQFF	TGCGCCAGCAGTCAATCCCAGAGCAGATTAGCCTACAATGAGCAGTTCTTC
TRBV7-9	TRBJ2-1	TRBD2	.	CASSFPGLAENNEQFF	TGTGCCAGCAGCTTCCCTGGACTAGCGGAAAACAATGAGCAGTTCTTC
TRBV7-9	TRBJ2-3	.	few	CASSLVGRSSTDTQYF	TGTGCCAGCAGCTTAGTAGGACGGAGCTCCACAGATACGCAGTATTTT
TRBV5-1	TRBJ2-2	TRBD2	few	CANSLTSGKNTGELFF	TGCGCCAACAGCCTTACTAGCGGGAAGAACACCGGGGAGCTGTTTTTT